This T cell receptor (beta chain) emerged from a study of blood T cell repertoires in COVID-19. CDR1 and CDR2 (germline): SGHTA, FQGNSA. The CDR3 consists of 16 residues. The trim removed 5 bases at V and 11 bases at J, leaving 13 bases unmatched. TCRdb's copy holds only in-frame clones and misses some; the assay was immunoSEQ multiplex PCR. The sample contains 130,000 or so clones, 88% of which appear only once. The clonotype was recovered from a woman in her fifties or sixties with acute or convalescent COVID-19. The V call is TRBV7-2, the J call TRBJ1-4; 11 positions agree with TRBD1. Sequencing was performed on peripheral blood. CDR3: CASSRGTGGSMGKLFF. The CDR3 DNA reads as TGTGCCAGCAGCCGCGGGACAGGGGGGTCGATGGGGAAACTGTTTTTT.